These 5 T cell receptor beta chains share one sample of origin, sequenced in a study of blood T cell repertoires in COVID-19. Generated by immunoSEQ multiplex PCR, the TCRdb table keeps only in-frame clones and is missing some. The sample has some 150,000 clones, around 87% seen once. The source material was peripheral blood. These receptors all come from a woman aged 60-75 years with active or convalescent COVID-19.

The J gene is TRBJ1-6, the V gene TRBV11-2; unclear D gene. Trimming removed 0 bases at V and 7 bases at J, with 10 bases between. This CDR3 comprises 15 residues. CDR1 and CDR2 (germline): SGHAT, FQNNGV. The CDR3 region is CASSLDRPANSPLHF. CDR3 nucleotide sequence: TGTGCCAGCAGCTTAGATCGGCCAGCGAATTCACCCCTCCACTTT.

The chain recombines TRBV7-8 with TRBJ1-1; 7 bases are shared with TRBD1. The CDR3 has 14 amino acids. Per the germline V gene, CDR1 is SGHVS and CDR2 is FQNEAQ. J lost 5 bases, V lost 5 bases, and 8 bases had no gene match. CDR3 in DNA: TGTGCCAGCAGCACCGAAAGGGGGCGAACTGAAGCTTTCTTT. Translating gives CASSTERGRTEAFF.

V usage is TRBV7-2 and J usage is TRBJ2-1; unclear D gene. Trimming left V 3 bases short and J 7 bases short, with 7 bases between. The CDR3 contains 12 residues. Germline V gene data show CDR1 as SGHTA and CDR2 as FQGNSA. The CDR3 DNA sequence: TGTGCCAGCAGCTTTTTTAAAAATGAGCAGTTCTTC. Translation gives CASSFFKNEQFF.

The rearrangement joins TRBV18 to TRBJ1-6; 8 bases align to TRBD1. Per germline, CDR1 KGHSH and CDR2 LQKENI. This CDR3 region has 14 residues. Trimming cost V 2 bases and J 8 bases; bases outside gene matches: 2. For the CDR3, the DNA is TGTGCCAGCTCACCAGCGACAGGGGATTCACCCCTCCACTTT. The encoded protein is CASSPATGDSPLHF.

The chain joins TRBV5-1 to TRBJ2-7; tentatively, D is TRBD1 (6 bases). Germline V gene data show CDR1 as SGHRS and CDR2 as YFSETQ. This CDR3 region has 14 residues. Trimming took 4 bases from V and 2 from J, leaving 13 bases between them. In nucleotides, the CDR3 is TGCGCCAGCAGCACGACAGGTATACCCTACGAGCAGTACTTC. The encoded protein is CASSTTGIPYEQYF.